The 9 T cell receptor beta chains below were found in one sample sequenced in a study of shared T cell receptors in the human thymus. Measured with immunoSEQ multiplex PCR; TCRdb has only the in-frame clones, and not every one. The sample has 700,000 to 750,000 clones, 80% to 90% seen once. The same sample was also studied in work on human thymus T cells.

Sequencing used thymocytes. These TCRs come from a girl under two years old with a congenital heart defect.

The chain uses TRBV7-2 and TRBJ1-2; TRBD1 matches at 7 bases. CDR1 is SGHTA, CDR2 FQGNSA, per germline. With 4 bases clipped from V and 4 bases from J, the junction kept 9 bases outside the gene matches. The CDR3 extends over 15 amino acids. The CDR3 is CASSCLQGIGYGYTF. CDR3 coding DNA: TGTGCCAGCAGCTGTTTACAGGGGATCGGCTATGGCTACACCTTC. The full variable domain, completed using reference TRBV7-2 and TRBJ1-2, is GAGVSQSPSNKVTEKGKDVELRCDPISGHTALYWYRQSLGQGLEFLIYFQGNSAPDKSGLPSDRFSAERTGGSVSTLTIQRTQQEDSAVYLCASSCLQGIGYGYTFGSGTRLTVV.

V and J are TRBV6-6 and TRBJ1-2; D is ambiguous. V lost 4 bases and J 7 bases, leaving 13 bases between the germline ends. The CDR3 has 13 residues. Germline CDR1 MNHNY, CDR2 SVGAGI (reference sequence). CDR3: CASSSSPPFGYTF. As DNA, the CDR3 is TGTGCCAGCAGTTCCTCCCCCCCTTTTGGCTACACCTTC.

This clone was seen a single time. V usage is TRBV7-8 and J usage is TRBJ2-2; 10 bases line up with TRBD1. This CDR3 comprises 20 residues. V was pared by 4 bases and J by 2 bases, with 16 bases of the junction left unmatched. Per the germline V gene, CDR1 is SGHVS and CDR2 is FQNEAQ. The DNA of the CDR3 is TGTGCCAGCAGCTCCCCTGGCCCGGGACAGGGGCAGCGTAACACCGGGGAGCTGTTTTTT. Amino acid sequence: CASSSPGPGQGQRNTGELFF.

This clone was picked up a small number of times. The V gene is TRBV6-5, the J gene TRBJ1-2; 7 positions agree with TRBD1. Germline CDR1 is MNHEY and CDR2 is SVGAGI. The CDR3 consists of 15 residues. The V segment lost 1 base and the J segment 6 bases; nucleotides outside the gene matches: 8. CDR3 amino acids: CASSYWSSGGNGYTF. CDR3 coding DNA: TGTGCCAGCAGTTACTGGAGCTCAGGGGGAAATGGCTACACCTTC.

The V call is TRBV6-5, the J call TRBJ2-1; TRBD2 matches 9 bases. CDR3 length: 13 amino acids. The germline CDR1 and CDR2 sequences are MNHEY and SVGAGI. With V trimmed by 11 bases and J by 10 bases, 12 bases remained unmatched. DNA of the CDR3: TGTGCCGCGAGCCGCGGGGGGGCCCGGGAGCAGTTCTTC. Protein sequence: CAASRGGAREQFF.

The J gene is TRBJ2-3, the V gene TRBV15, with 8 bases identical to TRBD2. The length of the CDR3 is 17 residues. Trimming cost V 0 bases and J 7 bases; bases outside gene matches: 12. Germline assignment: CDR1 LNHNV and CDR2 YYDKDF (reference sequence). The CDR3 protein is CATSRDPLEAGDHTQYF. CDR3 nucleotide sequence: TGTGCCACCAGCAGAGATCCCCTGGAAGCGGGGGACCATACGCAGTATTTT.

The count of this clone is one. The V call is TRBV6-5, the J call TRBJ2-7, with TRBD2 matching over 7 bases. V trimming: 8 bases; J trimming: 4 bases; junction bases outside the gene matches: 8. In germline, CDR1 is MNHEY, CDR2 SVGAGI. The CDR3 sequence is 13 residues long. Here the CDR3 DNA reads TGTGCCAGCTGTAAAGGGGAGGGGTACGAGCAGTACTTC. The encoded protein is CASCKGEGYEQYF.

There are a few counts of this clone. The CDR3 sequence: CASSPSGQGITEAFF. CDR3 nucleotides: TGTGCCAGCTCACCATCGGGACAGGGGATCACTGAAGCTTTCTTT. The chain joins TRBV18 to TRBJ1-1; 10 bases are a match to TRBD1. The germline gives CDR1 KGHSH, CDR2 LQKENI. The J segment lost 4 bases and the V segment lost 2 bases, leaving 4 bases of the junction unmatched. This CDR3 is built from 15 residues.

This chain connects TRBV29-1 to TRBJ1-2; 7 bases are shared with TRBD1. V was clipped by 5 bases and J by 5 bases; unmatched bases: 5. Germline lookup yields CDR1 SQVTM and CDR2 ANQGSEA. The CDR3 is 12 amino acids. Written as DNA, the CDR3 is TGCAGCGTTTTTGACAGGGAGTATGGCTACACCTTC. Translating it yields CSVFDREYGYTF.